What follows are 22 T cell receptor beta chains derived from one specimen sequenced in a study of T cell responses to AZD1222 COVID-19 vaccine. Here immunoSEQ multiplex PCR was the method, and the copy in TCRdb shows in-frame clones only, minus some. The table includes roughly 150,000 clones, around 90% detected once. The sample in question was peripheral blood, obtained on day 0 of AZD1222 vaccination. These receptors all come from an adult in good health.

The rearrangement uses TRBV2 and TRBJ1-4; TRBD1 agrees at 11 bases. The CDR3 length is 15 residues. Germline CDR1 reads SNHLY; CDR2 reads FYNNEI. Trimming at V came to 7 bases and at J to 3 bases, leaving 4 bases not matched to a gene. CDR3 sequence reads: CASTGTGGSNEKLFF. CDR3 nucleotides: TGTGCCAGCACCGGGACAGGGGGTTCTAATGAAAAACTGTTTTTT.

The J gene is TRBJ1-1, the V gene TRBV12-3 or TRBV12-4; no definite D call. V was pared by 5 bases and J by 0 bases, with 4 bases between. There are 12 residues in the CDR3. CDR3 DNA: TGTGCCAGCAGTCGAATGAACACTGAAGCTTTCTTT. Translation gives CASSRMNTEAFF.

The chain recombines TRBV20-1 with TRBJ2-3; TRBD1 is a possible D gene (6 bases). The germline V gene has CDR1 DFQATT and CDR2 SNEGSKA (reference sequence). V gave up 3 bases and J gave up 5 bases, with 27 bases separating them. This CDR3 is built from 18 residues. In DNA, the CDR3 is TGCAGTGCTAGTCCGTTTGGGGGCTTTGGAAGTTTTGGAGATACGCAGTATTTT. Residues: CSASPFGGFGSFGDTQYF.

The rearrangement uses TRBV28 and TRBJ1-5; TRBD1 is a possible D gene (6 bases). Germline CDR1 MDHEN, CDR2 SYDVKM. V lost 6 bases to trimming and J lost 3 bases, with 15 bases between them. CDR3 size: 15 residues. CDR3 protein: CASRSQTGTNQPQHF. The CDR3 nucleotides read TGTGCCAGCAGGTCTCAAACAGGGACCAATCAGCCCCAGCATTTT.

This clone was observed once. The chain carries TRBV15 and TRBJ1-2, with 7 bases that match TRBD1. J lost 8 bases, V lost 1 base, and 4 bases had no gene match. Per the germline V gene, CDR1 is LNHNV and CDR2 is YYDKDF (reference sequence). This CDR3 is built from 13 residues. CDR3 DNA sequence: TGTGCCACCAGCAGAGCAGGGGGGGACGGCTACACCTTC. This encodes CATSRAGGDGYTF. Filled out from reference TRBV15 and TRBJ1-2, the complete variable domain reads DAMVIQNPRYQVTQFGKPVTLSCSQTLNHNVMYWYQQKSSQAPKLLFHYYDKDFNNEADTPDNFQSRRPNTSFCFLDIRSPGLGDTAMYLCATSRAGGDGYTFGSGTRLTVV.

The chain links TRBV21-1 to TRBJ2-7; the table gives TRBD1 as D, unverified against the DNA. TRBV21-1 is a pseudogene. This CDR3 comprises 14 residues. For the CDR3, the DNA is TGTGCCAGCAGCAAAGATTTCCAGAACTACGAGCAGTACTTC. It codes for CASSKDFQNYEQYF.

For the CDR3, the DNA is TGCGCCAGCAGTGAGGCAAGGACAGGGGTGCGTGAAAAACTGTTTTTT. Translating it yields CASSEARTGVREKLFF. The chain carries TRBV10-2 and TRBJ1-4; 9 nucleotides align to TRBD1. The J segment lost 7 bases and the V segment lost 2 bases, leaving 8 bases of the junction unmatched. This CDR3 contains 16 residues. CDR1 is WSHSY and CDR2 is SAAADI in the germline V gene.

This rearrangement joins TRBV5-4 to TRBJ1-6; the match to TRBD1 covers 9 bases. Germline CDR1 reads SGHNT; CDR2 reads YYREEE (reference sequence). After removal of 5 bases from V and 6 bases from J, the junction contained 6 bases not matched to a gene. The CDR3 covers 15 residues. The CDR3 nucleotides read TGTGCCAGCAGTGGGGACAGGGAACGTAATTCACCCCTCCACTTT. This codes for CASSGDRERNSPLHF.

The chain uses TRBV29-1 and TRBJ1-2, with a possible D match to TRBD1 (5 bases). V dropped 5 bases and J dropped 0 bases, with 7 bases sitting between them. The V gene's germline CDR1 is SQVTM and CDR2 ANQGSEA. The CDR3 loop spans 12 amino acids. In DNA, the CDR3 is TGCAGCGTTCGGGGCTCTAACTATGGCTACACCTTC. It translates to CSVRGSNYGYTF.

The V call is TRBV7-2, the J call TRBJ1-6; the match to TRBD1 covers 7 bases. CDR3 length: 13 amino acids. Per germline, CDR1 SGHTA and CDR2 FQGNSA. J was trimmed by 7 bases and V by 6 bases; bases with no gene match: 3. The DNA of the CDR3 is TGTGCCAGCAGACCAGGGGGGAATTCACCCCTCCACTTT. Protein: CASRPGGNSPLHF.

This clone was counted a single time. The V call is TRBV4-3, the J call TRBJ2-7; 10 bases are shared with TRBD2. From germline, CDR1 is LGHNA and CDR2 YSLEER. The CDR3 is made up of 15 amino acids. V gave up 2 bases and J gave up 3 bases; unmatched junction bases: 4. The CDR3, as DNA: TGCGCCAGCAGCCAACTAGCGGGAGCAAACTACGAGCAGTACTTC. It is translated as CASSQLAGANYEQYF.

The chain uses TRBV20-1 and TRBJ2-5, with D hard to call. V was pared by 5 bases and J by 4 bases, with 8 bases between. CDR3 length: 11 amino acids. Germline lookup yields CDR1 DFQATT and CDR2 SNEGSKA (reference sequence). The CDR3 sequence is CSAHQVETQYF. DNA for the CDR3: TGCAGTGCTCATCAGGTAGAGACCCAGTACTTC.

The chain has TRBV13 and TRBJ1-1; D unresolved. CDR1 is PRHDT, CDR2 FYEKMQ, per germline (reference sequence). The length of the CDR3 is 14 residues. The V end was cut by 3 bases, the J end by 5 bases, with 13 bases between. The CDR3 DNA follows: TGTGCCAGCAGCTTTTCGCAGGAGGGAACTGAAGCTTTCTTT. Encoded protein: CASSFSQEGTEAFF. Together with reference TRBV13 and TRBJ1-1, the CDR3 gives the full variable domain: AAGVIQSPRHLIKEKRETATLKCYPIPRHDTVYWYQQGPGQDPQFLISFYEKMQSDKGSIPDRFSAQQFSDYHSELNMSSLELGDSALYFCASSFSQEGTEAFFGQGTRLTVV.

The rearrangement links TRBV25-1 to TRBJ1-1; tentative D call: TRBD1 (5 bases). CDR3 size: 13 residues. Germline values: CDR1 MGHDK, CDR2 SYGVNS. Trimming removed 4 bases from V and 7 bases from J, with 13 bases in between. The chain's CDR3 is CASSGDSRYEAFF. The CDR3, as DNA: TGTGCCAGCAGTGGGGACTCCCGTTATGAAGCTTTCTTT. Supplemented by reference TRBV25-1 and TRBJ1-1, the full variable domain reads EADIYQTPRYLVIGTGKKITLECSQTMGHDKMYWYQQDPGMELHLIHYSYGVNSTEKGDLSSESTVSRIRTEHFPLTLESARPSHTSQYLCASSGDSRYEAFFGQGTRLTVV.

This chain uses TRBV25-1 with TRBJ2-7, with D unclear. Germline CDR1 and CDR2: MGHDK and SYGVNS. This CDR3 is 16 amino acids long. Trimming took off 6 bases at V and 3 bases at J, with 21 bases between the two ends. DNA for the CDR3: TGTGCCAGCAGGCCCCGAGGAGAGCAGGCCTACTACGAGCAGTACTTC. This codes for CASRPRGEQAYYEQYF.

The chain links TRBV28 to TRBJ1-2; no reliable D call. CDR1 and CDR2 (germline): MDHEN, SYDVKM. Trimming left V 2 bases short and J 8 bases short, with 15 bases between. CDR3 size: 14 residues. As DNA, the CDR3 is TGTGCCAGCAGTTTAGTTAGGGCGCCGGGGGGCTACACCTTC. It encodes CASSLVRAPGGYTF.

V is TRBV6-6 and J is TRBJ1-6; no clear D. The CDR3 covers 15 residues. Germline V CDR1 and CDR2: MNHNY, SVGAGI (reference sequence). V was shortened by 6 bases and J by 7 bases, with 16 bases between the two germline ends. For the CDR3, the DNA is TGTGCCAGCAGACTAAACCAACAAGGAAATTCACCCCTCCACTTT. The encoded protein is CASRLNQQGNSPLHF.

The chain couples TRBV9 to TRBJ2-7, with 12 bases aligning to TRBD1. Germline V gene data show CDR1 as SGDLS and CDR2 as YYNGEE. CDR3 length equals 15 residues. Trimming removed 4 bases from V and 7 bases from J; junction bases left unmatched: 9. This CDR3 is CASSIAGTGGGEQYF. In DNA form, the CDR3 reads TGTGCCAGCAGCATCGCCGGGACAGGGGGCGGTGAGCAGTACTTC.

This clone was observed once. The rearrangement links TRBV15 to TRBJ2-5, with 7 bases identical to TRBD1. V dropped 5 bases and J dropped 5; count of bases not matched to a gene: 5. The germline gives CDR1 LNHNV, CDR2 YYDKDF (reference sequence). The CDR3 is made up of 13 amino acids. The DNA for the CDR3 is TGTGCCACCAGCGTCCCGGACAGGGAGACCCAGTACTTC. As protein: CATSVPDRETQYF.

The V call is TRBV3-1 (or the pseudogene TRBV3-2), the J call TRBJ1-2, with a tentative D call TRBD1 (5 bases). The V gene's germline CDR1 is LGHDT and CDR2 YNNKEL (reference sequence). V was clipped by 2 bases and J by 5 bases, with 15 bases between them. The length of the CDR3 is 15 residues. The CDR3 DNA reads as TGTGCCAGCAGCCAAACAACTCAGGGATTTTATGGCTACACCTTC. Its translation: CASSQTTQGFYGYTF.

This clone was counted only a few times. The chain is built from TRBV29-1 and TRBJ1-1; TRBD1 is a possible D gene (6 bases). The germline gives CDR1 SQVTM, CDR2 ANQGSEA. CDR3 size: 12 residues. V was trimmed by 4 bases and J by 6 bases, leaving 12 bases between them. CDR3 DNA: TGCAGCGTTGTTTCCAGGGGTGCTGAAGCTTTCTTT. Its protein is CSVVSRGAEAFF.

The CDR3 protein is CASSLVTSGGPNYEQYF. The CDR3 coding sequence is TGTGCCAGCAGCTTAGTGACTAGCGGGGGGCCGAACTACGAGCAGTACTTC. The rearrangement links TRBV12-1 to TRBJ2-7; TRBD2 is taken as the D call from the table, unchecked against the DNA. TRBV12-1 is assigned pseudogene status. This CDR3 comprises 17 residues.